The sequence of this T cell receptor beta chain was determined in a study of identical twins. Each donor was a healthy Caucasian. In the case of this clonotype: The target antigen is unknown.

Overall study results and limits: Fewer insertions characterized abundant cord blood beta clonotypes, whereas memory repertoires showed none. There was an excess of low generation probability in the out-of-frame alpha sequences that twins shared.

The CDR3 runs to 13 residues. Germline V gene lookup returns CDR1 DFQATT and CDR2 SNEGSKA (reference sequence). V shed 3 bases and J 9 bases; nucleotides not matched to a gene: 5. It was template switching that added a universal primer site, and there were unique molecular identifiers on the cDNA. TCRdb independently ran MiXCR on the 5' RACE reads; one entry per CDR3 protein. The profile shows 750,000 to 950,000 distinct CDR3 sequences, 12% of them singletons. These sequences were also reported in another study, on yellow fever vaccine responses in identical twins.

This chain joins TRBV20-1 and TRBJ2-1; 10 nucleotides align to TRBD2. Input material: PBMCs. This TCR was sampled from a young woman in good health. CDR3: CSASSSGGGEQFF. The CDR3 DNA reads as TGCAGTGCTAGTTCTAGCGGGGGCGGTGAGCAGTTCTTC.